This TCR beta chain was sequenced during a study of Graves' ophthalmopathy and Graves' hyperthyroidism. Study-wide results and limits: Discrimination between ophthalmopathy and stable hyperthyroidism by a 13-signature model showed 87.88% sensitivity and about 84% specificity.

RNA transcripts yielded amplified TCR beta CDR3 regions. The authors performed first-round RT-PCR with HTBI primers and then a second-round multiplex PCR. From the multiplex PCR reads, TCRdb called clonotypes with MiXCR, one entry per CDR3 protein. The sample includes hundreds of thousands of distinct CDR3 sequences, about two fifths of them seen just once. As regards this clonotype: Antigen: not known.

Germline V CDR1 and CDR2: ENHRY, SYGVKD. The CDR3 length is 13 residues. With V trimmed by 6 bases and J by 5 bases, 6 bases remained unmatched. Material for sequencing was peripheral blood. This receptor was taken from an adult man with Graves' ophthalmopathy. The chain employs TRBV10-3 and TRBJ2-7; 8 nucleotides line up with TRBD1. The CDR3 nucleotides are TGTGCCATCAGCCAGGGGGCTGCGGACGAGCAGTACTTC. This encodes CAISQGAADEQYF.